The 32 T cell receptor beta chains in this list originate from one sample, sequenced in a study of graft-versus-host responses after intestinal transplantation. These receptors have no known antigen. Measured with immunoSEQ multiplex PCR; TCRdb has only the in-frame clones, and not every one. The sample holds over 100,000 clones, approximately 90% seen once. The sequenced sample was unstimulated CD4+ T cells sorted from spleen or lymph node cells, obtained before transplant. These TCRs come from a human donor who was the organ donor for an intestinal transplant.

About this clone itself: Other DNA sequences in the sample encode the same CDR3. The CDR3 DNA reads as TGCAGCGGGGGTCGGGGGCAAGAGACCCAGTACTTC. Translating it yields CSGGRGQETQYF. This chain connects TRBV29-1 to TRBJ2-5; D is possibly TRBD2 (6 bases). CDR3 size: 12 residues. V was pared by 7 bases and J by 2 bases, with 11 bases between. CDR1 SQVTM and CDR2 ANQGSEA come from the germline V gene.

The CDR3, as DNA: TGTGCCAGTAGTATAGCCAGGGGTCCCTACGAGCAGTACTTC. It yields the protein CASSIARGPYEQYF. This chain uses TRBV19 with TRBJ2-7, with a possible D match to TRBD1 (6 bases). V lost 1 base and J lost 2, with 9 bases in between. The CDR3 is 14 residues long. Germline V gene sequence: CDR1 LNHDA, CDR2 SQIVND (reference sequence). The whole variable domain, filled in from reference TRBV19 and TRBJ2-7, reads DGGITQSPKYLFRKEGQNVTLSCEQNLNHDAMYWYRQDPGQGLRLIYYSQIVNDFQKGDIAEGYSVSREKKESFPLTVTSAQKNPTAFYLCASSIARGPYEQYFGPGTRLTVT.

In DNA, the CDR3 is TGCGCCAGCAGCCCCGGGACCGACGACCGGGAGCTGTTTTTT. Protein: CASSPGTDDRELFF. The rearrangement links TRBV5-1 to TRBJ2-2; D possibly matches TRBD1 or TRBD2 (5 bases each). Trimming removed 4 bases at V and 9 bases at J, with 16 bases between. Germline CDR1 SGHRS, CDR2 YFSETQ. The CDR3 length is 14 residues.

This rearrangement joins TRBV11-2 to TRBJ1-1; 9 bases align to TRBD1. CDR1 SGHAT and CDR2 FQNNGV come from the germline V gene. Trimming cost V 4 bases and J 5 bases; bases outside gene matches: 14. The CDR3 has 17 amino acids. The CDR3 loop reads CASSSNRGRDPWTEAFF. Here the CDR3 DNA reads TGTGCCAGCAGCTCAAACAGGGGGCGCGATCCGTGGACTGAAGCTTTCTTT. The variable domain in full, with the rest retrieved from reference TRBV11-2 and TRBJ1-1, is EAGVAQSPRYKIIEKRQSVAFWCNPISGHATLYWYQQILGQGPKLLIQFQNNGVVDDSQLPKDRFSAERLKGVDSTLKIQPAKLEDSAVYLCASSSNRGRDPWTEAFFGQGTRLTVV.

The chain couples TRBV6-1 to TRBJ1-1, with D perhaps TRBD1 (6 bases). The V gene lost 4 bases and the J gene lost 4 bases, with 16 bases spanning the gap. CDR1 is MNHNS, CDR2 SASEGT, per germline. The CDR3 consists of 15 residues. CDR3 in DNA: TGTGCCAGCAGTGTGCTTACGGGGGCGATCACTGAAGCTTTCTTT. Its protein product is CASSVLTGAITEAFF.

The chain couples TRBV10-2 to TRBJ2-7, with 11 positions matching TRBD2. The junction had 13 bases not matched to a gene; V was cut back by 8 bases and J by 1 base. The CDR3 is made up of 17 amino acids. Germline CDR1 reads WSHSY; CDR2 reads SAAADI. CDR3 sequence (DNA): TGCGCCAGCCGGGAACTAGCGGGAGCCGGAGGGTCCTACGAGCAGTACTTC. This translates into CASRELAGAGGSYEQYF.

The rearrangement joins TRBV19 to TRBJ2-7, with TRBD2 as a possible D gene (6 bases). V dropped 2 bases and J dropped 1 base, with 12 bases sitting between them. CDR1 is LNHDA, CDR2 SQIVND, per germline (reference sequence). The CDR3 contains 15 residues. The chain's CDR3 is CASSISGGGSYEQYF. In DNA, the CDR3 is TGTGCCAGTAGTATAAGCGGAGGAGGGTCCTACGAGCAGTACTTC.

V and J are TRBV6-1 and TRBJ2-2; D call uncertain. The CDR3 is 14 amino acids. CDR1 is MNHNS, CDR2 SASEGT, per germline. Trimming took off 2 bases at V and 6 bases at J, with 10 bases between the two ends. The CDR3 DNA follows: TGTGCCAGCAGTGAAAGTGGGGTTCCCGGGGAGCTGTTTTTT. Its translation is CASSESGVPGELFF.

This rearrangement joins TRBV18 to TRBJ2-6; TRBD1 aligns across 7 bases. CDR1 KGHSH and CDR2 LQKENI come from the germline V gene. The ends lost 4 bases at V and 0 bases at J; junction bases unmatched: 6. This CDR3 comprises 17 residues. CDR3 nucleotides: TGTGCCAGCTCACGGTTTTCAGGGGGCTCTGGGGCCAACGTCCTGACTTTC. It yields the protein CASSRFSGGSGANVLTF.

The rearrangement links TRBV19 to TRBJ2-5, with D uncertain. CDR3 length: 13 amino acids. Germline CDR1 and CDR2: LNHDA and SQIVND (reference sequence). V lost 4 bases and J lost 7, with 13 bases in between. CDR3 nucleotide sequence: TGTGCCAGTAGTACCGGCGCTGGGGTGACCCAGTACTTC. Encoded protein: CASSTGAGVTQYF.

This chain uses TRBV4-1 with TRBJ1-2; perhaps TRBD1 as D (6 bases). This CDR3 region has 15 residues. Trimming stripped 0 bases from V and 8 bases from J, with 16 bases between. CDR1 and CDR2 (germline): MGHRA, YSYEKL. CDR3 sequence reads: CASSQDGGLPRGYTF. Here the CDR3 DNA reads TGCGCCAGCAGCCAAGATGGGGGCCTCCCTCGGGGCTACACCTTC.

The gene calls are TRBV28 and TRBJ1-3; D unclear. The CDR3 spans 13 residues. V lost 3 bases, J lost 8 bases, and 11 bases lay in between. The V gene's germline CDR1 is MDHEN and CDR2 SYDVKM. CDR3 sequence: CASSFGFGDTIYF. CDR3 nucleotide sequence: TGTGCCAGCAGTTTTGGGTTTGGGGACACCATATATTTT.

CDR3 protein: CASSRTGGVGEAFF. For the CDR3, the DNA is TGTGCCAGTAGTAGGACAGGGGGGGTCGGTGAAGCTTTCTTT. This chain uses TRBV19 with TRBJ1-1; 10 bases line up with TRBD1. Germline V gene lookup returns CDR1 LNHDA and CDR2 SQIVND (reference sequence). The trim removed 4 bases at V and 7 bases at J, leaving 6 bases unmatched. This CDR3 contains 14 residues.

Details on this clone: A read error may produce the germline difference seen at one junction end. The rearrangement links TRBV10-3 to TRBJ2-3; 13 bases line up with TRBD2. The CDR3 is made up of 18 amino acids. CDR1 and CDR2 from the germline V gene are ENHRY and SYGVKD. The CDR3 DNA follows: TGTGCCATCAGTGAAAGGGGACTAGCGGGATTAAACACAAATACGCAGTATTTT. Its translation is CAISERGLAGLNTNTQYF.

This chain joins TRBV5-1 and TRBJ2-1; D gene ambiguous. The germline CDR1 and CDR2 sequences are SGHRS and YFSETQ. The CDR3 has 13 amino acids. Trimming took off 0 bases at V and 2 bases at J, with 3 bases between the two ends. CDR3 nucleotides: TGCGCCAGCAGCTTGGGACCCTACAATGAGCAGTTCTTC. It translates to CASSLGPYNEQFF.

The chain carries TRBV5-1 and TRBJ2-3; the match to TRBD2 covers 9 bases. J was trimmed by 4 bases and V by 2 bases; bases with no gene match: 5. Germline V gene lookup returns CDR1 SGHRS and CDR2 YFSETQ. This CDR3 comprises 15 residues. DNA of the CDR3: TGCGCCAGCAGCTTCCTTAGCGGGAGCGCAGATACGCAGTATTTT. Translating it yields CASSFLSGSADTQYF.

The rearrangement joins TRBV11-2 to TRBJ2-1; a possible D gene is TRBD2 (6 bases). The CDR3 sequence is 13 residues long. V lost 5 bases and J 6 bases, leaving 11 bases between the germline ends. From germline, CDR1 is SGHAT and CDR2 FQNNGV. Written as DNA, the CDR3 is TGTGCCAGCAGCGGGGACTCCGGCAATGAGCAGTTCTTC. This encodes CASSGDSGNEQFF.

The gene calls are TRBV28 and TRBJ1-2; maybe TRBD1 (6 bases). The CDR3 consists of 16 residues. V shed 4 bases and J shed 6 bases, with 21 bases lying between them. Germline V gives CDR1 MDHEN, CDR2 SYDVKM. The DNA for the CDR3 is TGTGCCAGCAGTTGGGGAACAGGGTTAAAGAAGGATGGCTACACCTTC. It encodes CASSWGTGLKKDGYTF.

The gene calls are TRBV29-1 and TRBJ2-5; 7 bases line up with TRBD1. The CDR3 covers 14 residues. The germline gives CDR1 SQVTM, CDR2 ANQGSEA. V dropped 2 bases and J dropped 4; count of bases not matched to a gene: 7. CDR3 region: CSVERTGVGETQYF. CDR3 coding DNA: TGCAGCGTTGAACGGACAGGTGTCGGAGAGACCCAGTACTTC.

The chain combines TRBV5-1 with TRBJ1-4; D not resolved. V was shortened by 9 bases and J by 15 bases, with 15 bases between the two germline ends. The CDR3 is made up of 10 amino acids. The V gene's germline CDR1 is SGHRS and CDR2 YFSETQ. The CDR3 DNA reads TGCGCCAACCCGATAGGCGGGGTGTTTTTT. Translated, it gives CANPIGGVFF. Full variable domain (outside the CDR3, taken from reference TRBV5-1 and TRBJ1-4): KAGVTQTPRYLIKTRGQQVTLSCSPISGHRSVSWYQQTPGQGLQFLFEYFSETQRNKGNFPGRFSGRQFSNSRSEMNVSTLELGDSALYLCANPIGGVFFGSGTQLSVL.

The chain recombines TRBV19 with TRBJ2-3, with a weak D call TRBD2 (5 bases). Trimming pared 4 bases from V and 5 bases from J, leaving 13 bases between. CDR3 size: 14 residues. Germline lookup yields CDR1 LNHDA and CDR2 SQIVND (reference sequence). CDR3 in amino acids: CASSTSGLLDTQYF. The CDR3 DNA is TGTGCCAGTAGTACCAGCGGACTTCTAGATACGCAGTATTTT.

The chain couples TRBV6-6 to TRBJ2-5, with a possible D match to TRBD2 (5 bases). The CDR3 spans 15 residues. The V gene's germline CDR1 is MNHNY and CDR2 SVGAGI (reference sequence). Trimming left V 5 bases short and J 4 bases short, with 17 bases between. The CDR3 loop reads CASSRRTAGVETQYF. The CDR3 nucleotides are TGTGCCAGCAGTCGAAGGACTGCCGGCGTAGAGACCCAGTACTTC.

The chain employs TRBV4-2 and TRBJ2-7; weak D call: TRBD2 (6 bases). This CDR3 has 18 residues. V gave up 0 bases and J gave up 0 bases, with 18 bases separating them. Germline assignment: CDR1 LGHNA and CDR2 YNFKEQ. This CDR3 is CASSQERVGRGLSYEQYF. CDR3 nucleotides: TGTGCCAGCAGCCAAGAGAGGGTCGGTCGGGGACTCTCCTACGAGCAGTACTTC.

The chain employs TRBV30 and TRBJ1-1; no clear D gene. CDR1 and CDR2 (germline): GTSNPN, SVGIG (reference sequence). V dropped 0 bases and J dropped 3 bases, with 8 bases sitting between them. The CDR3 is made up of 13 amino acids. The CDR3 here is CAWSVTLDTEAFF. The CDR3, as DNA: TGTGCCTGGAGTGTAACCCTGGACACTGAAGCTTTCTTT.

This sequence joins TRBV4-2 and TRBJ2-3; TRBD2 might be the D (6 bases). This CDR3 comprises 16 residues. The V gene lost 4 bases and the J gene lost 0 bases, with 14 bases spanning the gap. The V gene's germline CDR1 is LGHNA and CDR2 YNFKEQ. The CDR3 bases are TGTGCCAGCAGCCGAGAGGGCGGGGCTAGCACAGATACGCAGTATTTT. The encoded protein is CASSREGGASTDTQYF.

The rearrangement joins TRBV19 to TRBJ2-7, with D possibly matching TRBD2 (6 bases). The CDR3 sequence is 14 residues long. Trimming cost V 5 bases and J 3 bases, with 14 bases left between them. The germline V gene encodes CDR1 LNHDA and CDR2 SQIVND (reference sequence). The CDR3 here is CASSSPGRDYEQYF. CDR3 bases: TGTGCCAGTAGTTCCCCGGGGCGGGACTACGAGCAGTACTTC. Full variable domain (missing parts from reference TRBV19 and TRBJ2-7): DGGITQSPKYLFRKEGQNVTLSCEQNLNHDAMYWYRQDPGQGLRLIYYSQIVNDFQKGDIAEGYSVSREKKESFPLTVTSAQKNPTAFYLCASSSPGRDYEQYFGPGTRLTVT.

In the case of this clone: This CDR3 is also generated by other DNA sequences in the sample. The genes are TRBV6-5 and TRBJ2-7; 8 nucleotides line up with TRBD1. The CDR3 totals 13 residues. The trim removed 6 bases at V and 2 bases at J, leaving 3 bases unmatched. CDR1 MNHEY and CDR2 SVGAGI come from the germline V gene. Here the CDR3 DNA reads TGTGCCAGCAGCCGGGACAGGACCTACGAGCAGTACTTC. Protein product: CASSRDRTYEQYF.

The chain carries TRBV5-1 and TRBJ2-1; 9 bases line up with TRBD2. The V gene end was trimmed by 0 bases and the J gene end by 5 bases; junction bases not matched to a gene: 3. This CDR3 is built from 15 residues. Looked up from germline, CDR1 is SGHRS and CDR2 is YFSETQ. In nucleotides, the CDR3 is TGCGCCAGCAGCTTGGGACTAGCGGTTCACAATGAGCAGTTCTTC. Translation: CASSLGLAVHNEQFF.

The chain is built from TRBV7-9 and TRBJ2-1; the match to TRBD2 covers 14 bases. The V segment lost 4 bases and the J segment 8 bases; nucleotides outside the gene matches: 4. Germline V lookup: CDR1 SEHNR, CDR2 FQNEAQ (reference sequence). This CDR3 contains 15 residues. CDR3 sequence reads: CASSSGLAGGHEQFF. The CDR3 bases are TGTGCCAGCAGCTCCGGACTAGCGGGAGGACATGAGCAGTTCTTC.

This chain joins TRBV9 and TRBJ2-2; no clear D gene. This CDR3 comprises 15 residues. V was pared by 4 bases and J by 3 bases, with 13 bases between. Germline assignment: CDR1 SGDLS and CDR2 YYNGEE. The CDR3 loop reads CASSWSRADTGELFF. The CDR3 DNA sequence: TGTGCCAGCAGCTGGTCTCGGGCGGACACCGGGGAGCTGTTTTTT.

J is TRBJ1-2 and V is TRBV27; 9 bases agree with TRBD1. CDR1 is MNHEY and CDR2 is SMNVEV in the germline V gene (reference sequence). The CDR3 is 21 amino acids. With V trimmed by 8 bases and J by 5 bases, 30 bases remained unmatched. The CDR3 sequence: CASGHWGARDRDSPRLYGYTF. Here the CDR3 DNA reads TGTGCCAGCGGACACTGGGGGGCGCGGGACAGGGATTCCCCCCGTCTATATGGCTACACCTTC.

This clone was seen only a few times. The chain employs TRBV4-3 and TRBJ1-5, with 7 bases identical to TRBD1. Germline trimming cut 3 bases from V and 0 bases from J; bases unmatched to any gene: 2. The CDR3 consists of 15 residues. Germline V gene sequence: CDR1 LGHNA, CDR2 YSLEER. CDR3: CASSQGTDSNQPQHF. The CDR3, as DNA: TGCGCCAGCAGCCAGGGGACAGATAGCAATCAGCCCCAGCATTTT.